The 14 T cell receptor beta chains reported below all come from one sample, sequenced in a study of regulatory T cells in long-lasting Graves disease. Arm-PCR of CDR3 regions with iRepertoire HTBI primers generated TCR beta libraries. TCRdb ran MiXCR on the multiplex PCR reads and lists one entry per CDR3 protein. The sample contains fewer than 400,000 distinct CDR3 sequences, over 15% of which appear only once. Sample time point: newly diagnosed GD, antithyroid drugs for less than 3 months. PBMC-extracted RNA yielded the TCR library. Sequencing used peripheral blood mononuclear cells (PBMCs), obtained at new diagnosis, from a patient treated with antithyroid drugs. The receptors were sampled from a female donor with Graves disease.

This clonotype came up a few times. The chain combines TRBV12-3 or TRBV12-4 with TRBJ1-1; D not resolved. CDR3 size: 14 residues. V dropped 2 bases and J dropped 1 base, with 8 bases sitting between them. The CDR3 DNA is TGTGCCAGCAGTTTAAATTGGGAGAACACTGAAGCTTTCTTT. Its protein is CASSLNWENTEAFF.

The rearrangement uses TRBV2 and TRBJ2-1, with D possibly called TRBD1 or TRBD2 (5 bases each). Germline CDR1 reads SNHLY; CDR2 reads FYNNEI. Trimming left V 4 bases short and J 2 bases short, with 12 bases between. The CDR3 covers 15 residues. The CDR3 spells CASSVVTGPYNEQFF. DNA of the CDR3: TGTGCCAGCAGTGTAGTCACGGGACCCTACAATGAGCAGTTCTTC. Full variable domain (outside the CDR3, taken from reference TRBV2 and TRBJ2-1): EPEVTQTPSHQVTQMGQEVILRCVPISNHLYFYWYRQILGQKVEFLVSFYNNEISEKSEIFDDQFSVERPDGSNFTLKIRSTKLEDSAMYFCASSVVTGPYNEQFFGPGTRLTVL.

This clonotype appeared a few times. A much larger clonotype is one base distant, so this may be a read error. This chain connects TRBV2 to TRBJ2-1; TRBD2 matches 15 bases. The CDR3 extends over 16 amino acids. The germline V gene has CDR1 SNHLY and CDR2 FYNNEI. The CDR3 DNA reads TGTGCCAGCCCGGGACTAGCGGGAGGTCGTGGCAATGAGCAGCTCTTC. Amino acids: CASPGLAGGRGNEQLF.

This clonotype occurred once. A much larger clone lies a single base off, so this may be a read error. The chain couples TRBV20-1 to TRBJ2-5; the match to TRBD1 covers 10 bases. The germline gives CDR1 DFQATT, CDR2 SNEGSKA (reference sequence). V dropped 6 bases and J dropped 6; count of bases not matched to a gene: 7. The CDR3 loop spans 13 amino acids. The CDR3 region has the DNA TGCAGTGCAATGGGACAGGGGCGGCAGACCCAGTACTTC. Its protein product is CSAMGQGRQTQYF.

This clonotype showed up many times. J is TRBJ1-6 and V is TRBV12-5; D possibly corresponds to TRBD1 (6 bases). This CDR3 spans 13 amino acids. Germline lookup yields CDR1 LGHNT and CDR2 FRNRAP. V was trimmed by 7 bases and J by 5 bases, leaving 9 bases between them. CDR3 region: CASARGDNSPLHF. The CDR3 DNA reads TGTGCTAGTGCGAGGGGGGATAATTCACCCCTCCACTTT.

This clonotype was recorded at least ten times. The J gene is TRBJ2-7, the V gene TRBV28; 14 bases match TRBD2. The CDR3 length is 14 residues. V lost 5 bases, J lost 11 bases, and 8 bases stayed unmatched. Germline V CDR1 and CDR2: MDHEN, SYDVKM. CDR3 region: CASSPGTSGSREYF. CDR3 sequence (DNA): TGTGCCAGCAGTCCTGGGACTAGCGGGAGTAGGGAGTACTTC.

This clonotype was seen many times. The genes are TRBV24-1 and TRBJ1-1, with 7 bases fitting TRBD1. V lost 3 bases, J lost 5 bases, and 5 bases stayed unmatched. Per the germline V gene, CDR1 is KGHDR and CDR2 is SFDVKD. The CDR3 spans 14 residues. The CDR3 sequence: CATSDSRDRTEAFF. The CDR3 region has the DNA TGTGCCACCAGTGATAGCCGGGACAGAACTGAAGCTTTCTTT.

There are many counts of this clonotype. The V call is TRBV2, the J call TRBJ1-2; D not certain. Germline assignment: CDR1 SNHLY and CDR2 FYNNEI. The CDR3 is 14 amino acids. V was cut by 7 bases and J by 2 bases, with 14 bases left in between. The CDR3 reads CASTNGESNYGYTF. Here the CDR3 DNA reads TGTGCCAGCACCAACGGGGAGTCAAACTATGGCTACACCTTC.

This clonotype was detected many times. The rearrangement joins TRBV27 to TRBJ1-6; maybe TRBD1 (5 bases). V lost 6 bases and J lost 8, with 23 bases in between. CDR1 and CDR2 (germline): MNHEY, SMNVEV (reference sequence). The CDR3 has 17 residues. The CDR3 here is CASRHDSTASFYSPLHF. The CDR3 coding sequence is TGTGCCAGCAGACACGACAGTACCGCCTCCTTTTATTCACCCCTCCACTTT.

V gene TRBV12-3 or TRBV12-4 combines with J gene TRBJ2-7, with unresolved D. Trimming cost V 3 bases and J 0 bases, with 9 bases left between them. This CDR3 has 14 residues. This chain's CDR3 is CASSFSPSSYEQYF. Here the CDR3 DNA reads TGTGCCAGCAGTTTTAGCCCGAGCTCCTACGAGCAGTACTTC.

As concerns this clonotype: It may be a read error: a sequence one base away is much more abundant. The rearrangement joins TRBV20-1 to TRBJ2-7; D gene ambiguous. Germline CDR1 and CDR2: DFQATT and SNEGSKA (reference sequence). CDR3 size: 15 residues. V dropped 1 base and J dropped 7 bases, with 20 bases sitting between them. DNA for the CDR3: TGCAGTGCTAGAGGTCTTATAAGCTCCTACAATGAGCAGTACTTC. Its translation: CSARGLISSYNEQYF.

This clonotype was counted many times. The chain joins TRBV7-2 to TRBJ2-2; tentative D call: TRBD1 (5 bases). V lost 5 bases, J lost 1 base, and 8 bases lay in between. Germline loops: CDR1 SGHTA, CDR2 FQGNSA. The CDR3 covers 14 residues. The CDR3 DNA reads TGTGCCAGCAGCCCCAGGGAGAACACCGGGGAGCTGTTTTTT. Translated: CASSPRENTGELFF.

The J gene is TRBJ2-7, the V gene TRBV19, with 8 positions matching TRBD2. With V trimmed by 2 bases and J by 3 bases, 6 bases remained unmatched. Germline loops: CDR1 LNHDA, CDR2 SQIVND (reference sequence). The CDR3 spans 15 residues. CDR3 in amino acids: CASSIISGEGYEQYF. The CDR3 DNA sequence: TGTGCCAGTAGTATAATTAGCGGGGAGGGCTACGAGCAGTACTTC.

In this sample, this clonotype turned up many times. This chain connects TRBV6-1 to TRBJ2-7; tentatively, D is TRBD1 (5 bases). Per the germline V gene, CDR1 is MNHNS and CDR2 is SASEGT. The CDR3 runs to 16 residues. V lost 6 bases to trimming and J lost 6 bases, with 24 bases between them. The CDR3 here is CASSFDSPAPPCEQYF. In nucleotides, the CDR3 is TGTGCCAGCAGCTTTGACAGCCCGGCCCCGCCGTGCGAGCAGTACTTC.